The next 24 T cell receptor beta chains were all read from a single sample in a study of identical twins. TCRdb independently ran MiXCR on the 5' RACE reads; one entry per CDR3 protein. This sample yields about 190,000 distinct CDR3 sequences, of which approximately 15% are seen a single time; 35% to 50% belongs to the top ten. This same sample was also taken into another study, of T cells expressing NK-cell markers.

The sequenced sample consisted of CD8+ T cells sorted from blood. These TCRs come from a woman between 18 and 30 years old in good health.

This clonotype was seen more than once but under ten times. The J gene is TRBJ2-2, the V gene TRBV7-9; 7 positions agree with TRBD1. With 2 bases clipped from V and 2 bases from J, the junction kept 2 bases outside the gene matches. The germline CDR1 and CDR2 sequences are SEHNR and FQNEAQ (reference sequence). CDR3 length: 15 residues. The CDR3 reads CASSLNRGNTGELFF. CDR3 in DNA: TGTGCCAGCAGCTTAAACAGGGGAAACACCGGGGAGCTGTTTTTT.

This clonotype was detected only a few times. This chain joins TRBV20-1 and TRBJ2-7; 12 bases are shared with TRBD2. CDR1 and CDR2 (germline): DFQATT, SNEGSKA (reference sequence). The J segment lost 4 bases and the V segment lost 5 bases, leaving 6 bases of the junction unmatched. The CDR3 covers 14 residues. CDR3 nucleotide sequence: TGCAGTGCTTCTGGGACTAGCGGGCTTTACGAGCAGTACTTC. This codes for CSASGTSGLYEQYF.

The chain recombines TRBV3-1 with TRBJ2-5; D not certain. V shed 6 bases and J shed 5 bases, with 19 bases lying between them. Per germline, CDR1 LGHDT and CDR2 YNNKEL (reference sequence). This CDR3 is 15 amino acids long. This CDR3 is CASSYIRPGQETQYF. In DNA form, the CDR3 reads TGTGCCAGCAGTTATATTCGGCCAGGCCAGGAGACCCAGTACTTC.

V usage is TRBV20-1 and J usage is TRBJ2-7, with D maybe TRBD2 (6 bases). The CDR3 loop spans 13 amino acids. V was pared by 1 base and J by 2 bases, with 9 bases between. Germline V gene lookup returns CDR1 DFQATT and CDR2 SNEGSKA (reference sequence). The CDR3 loop reads CSARAAGTYEQYF. The DNA for the CDR3 is TGCAGTGCTAGAGCTGCGGGGACCTACGAGCAGTACTTC.

V usage is TRBV12-3 or TRBV12-4 and J usage is TRBJ1-6, with D possibly TRBD1 on 6 matching bases. V lost 5 bases to trimming and J lost 9 bases, with 17 bases between them. This CDR3 contains 15 residues. The CDR3 bases are TGTGCCAGCAGTGTGGGGGCAGGGTCAGCTTCACCCCTCCACTTT. Protein product: CASSVGAGSASPLHF.

The rearrangement joins TRBV29-1 to TRBJ2-2; D gene uncertain. The V end lost 4 bases, the J end lost 2 bases, and 5 bases lay between the germline ends. CDR3 length: 12 residues. Germline V gene data show CDR1 as SQVTM and CDR2 as ANQGSEA. The CDR3 is CSVGLNTGELFF. CDR3 nucleotides: TGCAGCGTTGGTTTAAACACCGGGGAGCTGTTTTTT.

In its sample, this clonotype was seen many times. The rearrangement joins TRBV13 to TRBJ1-5; D is ambiguous. V shed 2 bases and J shed 6 bases, with 5 bases lying between them. The CDR3 spans 12 residues. From germline, CDR1 is PRHDT and CDR2 FYEKMQ (reference sequence). The CDR3 nucleotides are TGTGCCAGCAGCTTACCCGGTCAGCCCCAGCATTTT. Residues: CASSLPGQPQHF.

CDR3 in DNA: TGCGCCAGCAGCCAAGAACCCCGGACAGGAGCCTACGAGCAGTACTTC. This sequence encodes CASSQEPRTGAYEQYF. The chain combines TRBV4-1 with TRBJ2-7, with TRBD1 identical over 7 bases. The CDR3 extends over 16 amino acids. With 0 bases clipped from V and 2 bases from J, the junction kept 7 bases outside the gene matches. Germline V gene data show CDR1 as MGHRA and CDR2 as YSYEKL.

The V and J genes are TRBV4-1 and TRBJ2-7; the D is unclear. The V end was cut by 1 base, the J end by 1 base, with 11 bases between. Germline V gene sequence: CDR1 MGHRA, CDR2 YSYEKL. The CDR3 has 15 residues. This CDR3 is CASSQVGRKSYEQYF. CDR3 sequence (DNA): TGCGCCAGCAGCCAAGTTGGGCGTAAATCCTACGAGCAGTACTTC.

V and J are TRBV12-3 or TRBV12-4 and TRBJ2-5; 8 bases map to TRBD1. Trimming cost V 7 bases and J 7 bases; bases outside gene matches: 8. The CDR3 has 13 residues. CDR3 in DNA: TGTGCCAGCAACGGGGACAGGCTCGGGACCCAGTACTTC. Protein product: CASNGDRLGTQYF.

This clonotype was counted only a few times. The chain couples TRBV5-4 to TRBJ2-1, with TRBD1 matching over 10 bases. Germline V gives CDR1 SGHNT, CDR2 YYREEE (reference sequence). This CDR3 has 20 residues. V lost 3 bases, J lost 1 base, and 16 bases stayed unmatched. The CDR3 nucleotides read TGTGCCAGCAGCTCCCCGGCCGGGACAGGGGTACAACCATCCTACAATGAGCAGTTCTTC. This encodes CASSSPAGTGVQPSYNEQFF.

A few counts support this clonotype. The chain couples TRBV3-1 to TRBJ1-1, with D uncertain. CDR3 length: 13 residues. V lost 5 bases to trimming and J lost 4 bases, with 11 bases between them. Germline lookup yields CDR1 LGHDT and CDR2 YNNKEL (reference sequence). The DNA for the CDR3 is TGTGCCAGCAGCGAAGTCGGCGGCACTGAAGCTTTCTTT. It specifies CASSEVGGTEAFF. The full variable domain, in which reference TRBV3-1 and TRBJ1-1 provide the parts outside the CDR3, is DTAVSQTPKYLVTQMGNDKSIKCEQNLGHDTMYWYKQDSKKFLKIMFSYNNKELIINETVPNRFSPKSPDKAHLNLHINSLELGDSAVYFCASSEVGGTEAFFGQGTRLTVV.

This clonotype was recorded many times. V gene TRBV7-9 combines with J gene TRBJ2-3; no firm D call. V was shortened by 1 base and J by 1 base, with 6 bases between the two germline ends. This CDR3 has 14 amino acids. Germline assignment: CDR1 SEHNR and CDR2 FQNEAQ (reference sequence). CDR3 sequence: CASSLGQGTDTQYF. The DNA of the CDR3 is TGTGCCAGCAGCTTAGGTCAGGGCACAGATACGCAGTATTTT. The complete variable domain, with remaining parts taken from reference TRBV7-9 and TRBJ2-3, reads DTGVSQNPRHKITKRGQNVTFRCDPISEHNRLYWYRQTLGQGPEFLTYFQNEAQLEKSRLLSDRFSAERPKGSFSTLEIQRTEQGDSAMYLCASSLGQGTDTQYFGPGTRLTVL.

This clonotype has more than one count but fewer than ten. The V call is TRBV29-1, the J call TRBJ2-1; D is possibly TRBD2 (6 bases). The CDR3 contains 12 residues. Germline loops: CDR1 SQVTM, CDR2 ANQGSEA. V gave up 1 base and J gave up 9 bases, with 10 bases separating them. CDR3 DNA: TGCAGCGTTGAAGGCCCCGGGGGTGAGCAGTTCTTC. This gives the protein CSVEGPGGEQFF.

The chain links TRBV7-9 to TRBJ1-2; the D gene is possibly TRBD1 (6 bases). CDR1 and CDR2 (germline): SEHNR, FQNEAQ (reference sequence). Trimming took off 4 bases at V and 5 bases at J, with 8 bases between the two ends. The CDR3 has 12 amino acids. CDR3 protein: CASSSQGYGYTF. DNA for the CDR3: TGTGCCAGCAGCTCACAGGGATATGGCTACACCTTC.

This clonotype was observed many times. The chain links TRBV7-9 to TRBJ2-1; TRBD2 matches at 7 bases. This CDR3 comprises 15 residues. The V and J ends lost 6 bases and 4 bases, in that order; junction bases with no gene match: 9. Germline V gene sequence: CDR1 SEHNR, CDR2 FQNEAQ (reference sequence). The CDR3, as DNA: TGTGCCAGCAGGCCTGTAGCGGGTACTTACAATGAGCAGTTCTTC. It specifies CASRPVAGTYNEQFF.

The rearrangement uses TRBV4-1 and TRBJ2-1, with D unresolved. The V end lost 6 bases, the J end lost 2 bases, and 11 bases lay between the germline ends. The CDR3 length is 14 residues. In germline, CDR1 is MGHRA, CDR2 YSYEKL. The CDR3 DNA reads as TGCGCCAGCAGTTCACCCTTGACCTACAATGAGCAGTTCTTC. Its translation is CASSSPLTYNEQFF.

This clonotype has a handful of counts. The rearrangement links TRBV29-1 to TRBJ1-5, with D unclear. Between the trimmed V and J ends, which lost 0 bases and 4 bases, there was a span of 4 bases. The CDR3 covers 12 residues. The germline gives CDR1 SQVTM, CDR2 ANQGSEA. The CDR3 sequence: CSVEDGNQPQHF. The CDR3 nucleotides read TGCAGCGTTGAAGACGGTAATCAGCCCCAGCATTTT.

This sequence joins TRBV6-5 and TRBJ2-7, with D uncertain. Germline CDR1 is MNHEY and CDR2 is SVGAGI. The CDR3 is 15 residues long. Trimming left V 0 bases short and J 4 bases short, with 13 bases between. The CDR3 DNA sequence: TGTGCCAGCAGTTACTCGAATTTCCCGGTTTACGAGCAGTACTTC. Residues: CASSYSNFPVYEQYF.

The genes are TRBV12-3 or TRBV12-4 and TRBJ2-1; 9 bases map to TRBD1. The CDR3 is made up of 16 amino acids. V lost 5 bases to trimming and J lost 2 bases; unmatched junction nucleotides: 7. The CDR3 loop reads CASSHGTGLAYNEQFF. The CDR3 region has the DNA TGTGCCAGCAGTCACGGGACAGGGTTGGCCTACAATGAGCAGTTCTTC.

This rearrangement joins TRBV7-9 to TRBJ2-1; 13 nucleotides match TRBD2. The CDR3 has 16 amino acids. The ends lost 6 bases at V and 4 bases at J; junction bases unmatched: 6. CDR1 is SEHNR and CDR2 is FQNEAQ in the germline V gene (reference sequence). The CDR3, as DNA: TGTGCCAGCAGACCTCCGGGACTAGCGGGGTACAATGAGCAGTTCTTC. Translating gives CASRPPGLAGYNEQFF.

This clonotype was seen ten or more times. The junction shows a germline mismatch at one end, possibly a read error. V usage is TRBV20-1 and J usage is TRBJ2-5; TRBD2 matches at 9 bases. This CDR3 comprises 12 residues. Germline V CDR1 and CDR2: DFQATT, SNEGSKA (reference sequence). The CDR3 sequence: CSARDPLAGIQF. Here the CDR3 DNA reads TGCAGTGCTAGAGATCCCCTAGCGGGGATTCAATTC.

The J gene is TRBJ2-2, the V gene TRBV19; D is undetermined. Per germline, CDR1 LNHDA and CDR2 SQIVND (reference sequence). CDR3 length: 12 residues. Between the trimmed V and J ends, which lost 5 bases and 8 bases, there was a span of 9 bases. The DNA for the CDR3 is TGTGCCAGTAGTCTCCATCCGGGGGAGCTGTTTTTT. This translates into CASSLHPGELFF. The variable domain in full, completed from reference TRBV19 and TRBJ2-2, reads DGGITQSPKYLFRKEGQNVTLSCEQNLNHDAMYWYRQDPGQGLRLIYYSQIVNDFQKGDIAEGYSVSREKKESFPLTVTSAQKNPTAFYLCASSLHPGELFFGEGSRLTVL.

This clonotype was observed at least ten times. The gene calls are TRBV9 and TRBJ2-5, with D perhaps TRBD1 (7 bases). The CDR3 extends over 14 amino acids. Looked up from germline, CDR1 is SGDLS and CDR2 is YYNGEE. Trimming stripped 5 bases from V and 2 bases from J, with 13 bases between. CDR3 protein: CASSGGGSQETQYF. CDR3 coding DNA: TGTGCCAGCAGTGGAGGGGGCTCACAAGAGACCCAGTACTTC.